This TCR beta chain is drawn from a study of blood T cell repertoires in COVID-19. Assignments of participants to cohorts depended upon their own reported clinical history. Symptom resolution, clearance, or two negative PCRs marked donors in Cohort 3 as recovered. Original data processing: Using reference gene primer amplification, nucleated cell counts were estimated. Repertoires were generated with immunoSEQ multiplex PCR, while TCRdb's copy carries only in-frame clones and drops some. From that table come the V and J calls and clone size; the DNA was used to work out D and trimming. The sample consists of roughly 280,000 clones, approximately 89% of them appearing once. Per germline, CDR1 SEHNR and CDR2 FQNEAQ (reference sequence). The CDR3 runs to 16 residues. V lost 5 bases to trimming and J lost 4 bases; unmatched junction nucleotides: 11.

The sample taken for sequencing was PBMCs or T cells enriched from blood (not recorded which). The clonotype was recovered from an older woman who had recovered from COVID-19. V gene TRBV7-9 combines with J gene TRBJ2-3; 8 bases align to TRBD1. The CDR3 coding sequence is TGTGCCAGCAGCGAAAGACAGGGGATCGGATCAGATACGCAGTATTTT. It translates to CASSERQGIGSDTQYF.